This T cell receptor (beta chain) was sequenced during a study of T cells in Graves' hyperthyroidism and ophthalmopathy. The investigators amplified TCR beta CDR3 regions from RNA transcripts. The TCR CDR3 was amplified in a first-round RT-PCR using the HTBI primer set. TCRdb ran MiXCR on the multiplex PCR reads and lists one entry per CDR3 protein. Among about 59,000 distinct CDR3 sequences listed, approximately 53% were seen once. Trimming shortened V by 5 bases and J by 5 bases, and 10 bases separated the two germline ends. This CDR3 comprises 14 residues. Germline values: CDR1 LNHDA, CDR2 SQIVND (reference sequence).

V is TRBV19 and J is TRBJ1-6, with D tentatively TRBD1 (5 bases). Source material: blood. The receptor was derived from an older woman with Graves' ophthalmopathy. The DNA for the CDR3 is TGTGCCAGTAGTCAGGGTTTTGATAATTCACCCCTCCACTTT. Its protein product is CASSQGFDNSPLHF.